The 19 T cell receptor beta chains listed next were all sequenced from one sample in a study of T cell responses to AZD1222 COVID-19 vaccine. TCRdb's copy holds only in-frame clones and misses some; the assay was immunoSEQ multiplex PCR. Counted here are about 140,000 clones, just over 85% occurring once; the ten biggest clones make up under 3.5%. Specimen: peripheral blood, collected on day 0 of AZD1222 vaccination. The receptors come from an adult in good health.

The rearrangement links TRBV3-1 (or the pseudogene TRBV3-2) to TRBJ2-1; 9 positions agree with TRBD2. The V gene end was trimmed by 4 bases and the J gene end by 4 bases; junction bases not matched to a gene: 11. CDR1 and CDR2 (germline): LGHDT, YNNKEL (reference sequence). The CDR3 has 17 amino acids. The CDR3 sequence is CASSLYGGRAWYNEQFF. CDR3 nucleotide sequence: TGTGCCAGCAGCCTTTACGGCGGGAGGGCCTGGTACAATGAGCAGTTCTTC.

This clone was detected once. J is TRBJ2-7 and V is TRBV2, with TRBD1 matching over 7 bases. Unmatched junction bases numbered 12, after V lost 8 bases and J lost 5 bases. CDR1 SNHLY and CDR2 FYNNEI come from the germline V gene. This CDR3 contains 14 residues. The CDR3 is CASGTAALHDEQYF. The CDR3 DNA is TGTGCCAGCGGGACAGCGGCACTTCACGACGAGCAGTACTTC.

The gene calls are TRBV7-2 and TRBJ2-3; the match to TRBD2 covers 8 bases. V trimming: 5 bases; J trimming: 3 bases; junction bases outside the gene matches: 13. CDR1 and CDR2 (germline): SGHTA, FQGNSA. This CDR3 is 17 amino acids long. CDR3 nucleotide sequence: TGTGCCAGCAGCCGCCTTAGCGGGGAGGTGAGGACAGATACGCAGTATTTT. It codes for CASSRLSGEVRTDTQYF.

The gene calls are TRBV6-5 and TRBJ1-2; TRBD1 is a possible D gene (6 bases). V gave up 7 bases and J gave up 3 bases, with 15 bases separating them. Per germline, CDR1 MNHEY and CDR2 SVGAGI. The CDR3 has 14 residues. The CDR3 loop is CASTDGGRYYGYTF. The CDR3 region has the DNA TGTGCCAGCACCGACGGGGGGCGATACTATGGCTACACCTTC.

The chain carries TRBV5-1 and TRBJ1-4, with D unresolved. Germline CDR1 reads SGHRS; CDR2 reads YFSETQ. The CDR3 runs 14 residues. V was shortened by 0 bases and J by 2 bases, with 5 bases between the two germline ends. CDR3 sequence reads: CASSLGYTNEKLFF. In DNA form, the CDR3 reads TGCGCCAGCAGCTTGGGGTATACTAATGAAAAACTGTTTTTT.

J is TRBJ2-7 and V is TRBV6-2 or TRBV6-3; TRBD2 matches at 9 bases. Per the germline V gene, CDR1 is MNHEY and CDR2 is SVGEGT. The ends lost 6 bases at V and 2 bases at J; junction bases unmatched: 11. The CDR3 covers 16 residues. The CDR3 sequence is CASSVRAGGITYEQYF. The CDR3 DNA reads as TGTGCCAGCAGCGTACGAGCGGGAGGAATCACCTACGAGCAGTACTTC.

This clone was counted a few times. The chain employs TRBV7-8 and TRBJ2-7; 11 positions agree with TRBD2. The CDR3 is 16 amino acids. Losses at the gene ends were 5 bases for V and 6 bases for J; bases not matched to a gene: 12. The germline V gene has CDR1 SGHVS and CDR2 FQNEAQ. The DNA for the CDR3 is TGTGCCAGCAGCCGAGACCTTACTAGCGGGAGAGGCGAGCAGTACTTC. Translation: CASSRDLTSGRGEQYF.

This clone was counted once. The chain employs TRBV12-3 or TRBV12-4 and TRBJ2-7; 9 bases match TRBD1. There are 12 residues in the CDR3. V trimming: 6 bases; J trimming: 6 bases; junction bases outside the gene matches: 3. The CDR3 region is CASRGQGGEQYF. The CDR3 nucleotides read TGTGCCAGCAGGGGACAGGGCGGCGAGCAGTACTTC.

This clone has only one observation. V and J are TRBV7-8 and TRBJ1-5; no clear D gene. This CDR3 is 16 amino acids long. CDR1 and CDR2 from the germline V gene are SGHVS and FQNEAQ. V was pared by 3 bases and J by 4 bases, with 16 bases between. The CDR3 DNA sequence: TGTGCCAGCAGCTTGGATAATGGACTGATTAATCAGCCCCAGCATTTT. It translates to CASSLDNGLINQPQHF.

The chain combines TRBV7-7 with TRBJ2-7; 8 nucleotides line up with TRBD2. In germline, CDR1 is SSHAT, CDR2 FNYEAQ (reference sequence). The CDR3 sequence is 15 residues long. Trimming took 1 base from V and 2 from J; bases not matched to a gene: 4. The CDR3 protein is CASSLEAGEAYEQYF. DNA for the CDR3: TGTGCCAGCAGCTTAGAAGCGGGAGAGGCCTACGAGCAGTACTTC.

This chain links TRBV18 with TRBJ1-5; D perhaps matches TRBD1 (5 bases). V shed 4 bases and J shed 1 base, with 17 bases lying between them. Germline V lookup: CDR1 KGHSH, CDR2 LQKENI. The CDR3 extends over 17 amino acids. The CDR3 DNA reads as TGTGCCAGCTCACTTTCCCTCAGAGAGGGGAGCAATCAGCCCCAGCATTTT. Residues: CASSLSLREGSNQPQHF.

The chain is built from TRBV4-1 and TRBJ2-4; D is unresolved. The length of the CDR3 is 15 residues. CDR1 is MGHRA, CDR2 YSYEKL, per germline. V lost 3 bases and J 0 bases, leaving 9 bases between the germline ends. The CDR3 bases are TGCGCCAGCAGCCATGTGGTACTAGCCAAAAACATTCAGTACTTC. As protein: CASSHVVLAKNIQYF.

The chain carries TRBV19 and TRBJ2-2; 10 bases align to TRBD1. The length of the CDR3 is 16 residues. Germline V gives CDR1 LNHDA, CDR2 SQIVND (reference sequence). V dropped 3 bases and J dropped 1; count of bases not matched to a gene: 2. The CDR3 DNA sequence: TGTGCCAGTAGTATGAGGACAGGGGGGAACACCGGGGAGCTGTTTTTT. This codes for CASSMRTGGNTGELFF. Looking up the rest from reference TRBV19 and TRBJ2-2 gives the full variable domain: DGGITQSPKYLFRKEGQNVTLSCEQNLNHDAMYWYRQDPGQGLRLIYYSQIVNDFQKGDIAEGYSVSREKKESFPLTVTSAQKNPTAFYLCASSMRTGGNTGELFFGEGSRLTVL.

The rearrangement joins TRBV28 to TRBJ1-4; D unresolved. CDR3 length: 13 residues. Trimming removed 5 bases at V and 0 bases at J, with 4 bases between. Germline-derived CDR1 and CDR2 are MDHEN and SYDVKM. The chain's CDR3 is CASSRTTNEKLFF. The CDR3, as DNA: TGTGCCAGCAGTAGGACAACTAATGAAAAACTGTTTTTT.

V gene TRBV19 combines with J gene TRBJ2-2; D possibly uses TRBD1 or TRBD2 (5 bases each). This CDR3 is built from 14 residues. Germline CDR1 LNHDA, CDR2 SQIVND (reference sequence). V was pared by 5 bases and J by 3 bases, with 10 bases between. CDR3 residues: CASSSTGHTGELFF. In nucleotides, the CDR3 is TGTGCCAGTAGTTCCACGGGGCACACCGGGGAGCTGTTTTTT.

This clone showed up just a few times. V and J are TRBV6-2 or TRBV6-3 and TRBJ2-2; TRBD1 agrees at 9 bases. There are 16 residues in the CDR3. Germline V gene sequence: CDR1 MNHEY, CDR2 SVGEGT. The trim removed 6 bases at V and 0 bases at J, leaving 5 bases unmatched. The CDR3 loop is CASSRTGGANTGELFF. The DNA of the CDR3 is TGTGCCAGCAGCCGAACAGGGGGCGCGAACACCGGGGAGCTGTTTTTT.

This chain connects TRBV30 to TRBJ1-4, with D possibly matching TRBD1 (5 bases). This CDR3 spans 12 amino acids. V was clipped by 7 bases and J by 4 bases, with 10 bases between them. Germline V CDR1 and CDR2: GTSNPN, SVGIG (reference sequence). The CDR3 loop is CASTAFNEKLFF. CDR3 nucleotides: TGTGCCTCGACAGCATTTAATGAAAAACTGTTTTTT.

This chain uses TRBV7-2 with TRBJ1-3; D remains ambiguous. The CDR3 has 17 amino acids. V lost 5 bases, J lost 2 bases, and 19 bases lay in between. Germline lookup yields CDR1 SGHTA and CDR2 FQGNSA. This CDR3 is CASSPESPSVAGNTIYF. CDR3 bases: TGTGCCAGCAGCCCTGAATCCCCGTCAGTTGCTGGAAACACCATATATTTT.

This clone was observed once. The chain has TRBV10-2 and TRBJ2-7, with TRBD2 identical over 8 bases. Germline-derived CDR1 and CDR2 are WSHSY and SAAADI. Trimming removed 5 bases from V and 0 bases from J; junction bases left unmatched: 6. This CDR3 is 15 amino acids long. CDR3 region: CASSTLAGISYEQYF. In nucleotides, the CDR3 is TGCGCCAGCAGTACCTTAGCGGGAATCTCCTACGAGCAGTACTTC.